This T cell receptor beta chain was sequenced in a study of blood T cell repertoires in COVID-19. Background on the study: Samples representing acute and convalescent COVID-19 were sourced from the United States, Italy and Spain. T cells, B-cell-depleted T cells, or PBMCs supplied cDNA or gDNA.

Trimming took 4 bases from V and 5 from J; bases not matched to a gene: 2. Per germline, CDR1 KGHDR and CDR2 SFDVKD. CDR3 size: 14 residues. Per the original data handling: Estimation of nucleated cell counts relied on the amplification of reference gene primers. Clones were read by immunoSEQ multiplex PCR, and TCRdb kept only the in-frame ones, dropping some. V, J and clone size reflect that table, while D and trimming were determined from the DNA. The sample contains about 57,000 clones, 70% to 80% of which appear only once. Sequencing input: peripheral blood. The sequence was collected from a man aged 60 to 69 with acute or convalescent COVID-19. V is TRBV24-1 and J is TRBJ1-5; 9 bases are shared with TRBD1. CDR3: CATSDRQGDQPQHF. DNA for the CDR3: TGTGCCACCAGTGACAGACAGGGGGATCAGCCCCAGCATTTT.